These 9 T cell receptor beta chains were all obtained from the same sample, sequenced in a study of beta chain features in type 1 diabetes. Points from the study as a whole: Shortening that was moderate but significant affected the TCRB CDR3s of Type 1 diabetes patients in all four CD4+ subsets.

Their antigens are not known. The entirety of the isolated RNA underwent reverse transcription, so expressed TCRB transcripts were sequenced. The method was immunoSEQ multiplex PCR; TCRdb's version includes in-frame clones alone and lacks a portion of them. The table lists some 280,000 clones, 13% to 15% of them singletons. Sequencing was done on a sample of naive CD4+ T cells from blood. The receptors come from a young man with type 1 diabetes.

The gene calls are TRBV7-3 and TRBJ2-2; TRBD1 matches 8 bases. In germline, CDR1 is SGHTA, CDR2 FQGTGA. The CDR3 length is 16 residues. Trimming removed 4 bases from V and 4 bases from J; junction bases left unmatched: 8. CDR3 residues: CASSSSRGQGTGELFF. The CDR3 DNA reads TGTGCCAGCAGCTCCTCCAGGGGGCAGGGCACCGGGGAGCTGTTTTTT.

The rearrangement links TRBV5-6 to TRBJ2-5; no reliable D call. V was trimmed by 0 bases and J by 5 bases, leaving 14 bases between them. The CDR3 runs 15 residues. Germline loops: CDR1 SGHDT, CDR2 YYEEEE. As DNA, the CDR3 is TGTGCCAGCAGCTTGGGGATTGGTATCGGGGAGACCCAGTACTTC. Protein product: CASSLGIGIGETQYF.

This clone has more than one count but fewer than ten. The genes are TRBV2 and TRBJ2-1, with 9 bases identical to TRBD2. The CDR3 contains 17 residues. V dropped 3 bases and J dropped 7; count of bases not matched to a gene: 13. The germline V gene encodes CDR1 SNHLY and CDR2 FYNNEI. The CDR3 sequence is CASSDIFGGGGTNEQFF. DNA of the CDR3: TGTGCCAGCAGTGATATCTTTGGCGGGGGGGGGACGAATGAGCAGTTCTTC.

This chain joins TRBV6-5 and TRBJ2-4; 14 bases are a match to TRBD2. Germline CDR1 reads MNHEY; CDR2 reads SVGAGI. With 5 bases clipped from V and 7 bases from J, the junction kept 4 bases outside the gene matches. This CDR3 has 15 residues. CDR3 amino acids: CASSTTSGRANIQYF. CDR3 nucleotide sequence: TGTGCCAGCAGTACGACTAGCGGGAGGGCCAACATTCAGTACTTC.

This clone was found a few times. The chain is built from TRBV19 and TRBJ1-5, with 8 positions matching TRBD1. There are 18 residues in the CDR3. After removal of 4 bases from V and 0 bases from J, the junction contained 11 bases not matched to a gene. Germline V gene lookup returns CDR1 LNHDA and CDR2 SQIVND (reference sequence). The CDR3, as DNA: TGTGCCAGTAGTACCGGGTTGATGCAGGGGGCTAGCAATCAGCCCCAGCATTTT. Protein sequence: CASSTGLMQGASNQPQHF.

The chain is built from TRBV4-1 and TRBJ2-6; the D is unclear. CDR3 length: 16 residues. V lost 2 bases and J lost 0, with 8 bases in between. Germline values: CDR1 MGHRA, CDR2 YSYEKL. CDR3 bases: TGCGCCAGCAGCCAACCATATAGCTCTGGGGCCAACGTCCTGACTTTC. Its translation: CASSQPYSSGANVLTF.

This chain links TRBV9 with TRBJ2-5; 8 bases are a match to TRBD2. Germline V lookup: CDR1 SGDLS, CDR2 YYNGEE. Losses at the gene ends were 0 bases for V and 9 bases for J; bases not matched to a gene: 7. This CDR3 has 14 residues. The CDR3 reads CASSVDPSGGAQYF. The CDR3 DNA reads as TGTGCCAGCAGCGTAGACCCTTCCGGGGGGGCCCAGTACTTC.

Only a few counts were recorded for this clone. The chain's CDR3 is CASTTGGQNTGELFF. Here the CDR3 DNA reads TGTGCCAGCACAACGGGAGGCCAAAACACCGGGGAGCTGTTTTTT. The V call is TRBV9, the J call TRBJ2-2; 7 bases agree with TRBD2. In germline, CDR1 is SGDLS, CDR2 YYNGEE. The CDR3 runs to 15 residues. The V segment lost 6 bases and the J segment 2 bases; nucleotides outside the gene matches: 7.

Of note for this clone: The same CDR3 can be traced to other DNA sequences in this sample. J is TRBJ2-7 and V is TRBV28; 8 positions agree with TRBD1. This CDR3 has 13 residues. J was trimmed by 3 bases and V by 4 bases; bases with no gene match: 2. The germline V gene encodes CDR1 MDHEN and CDR2 SYDVKM. The CDR3 region is CASSSGQDYEQYF. The CDR3 nucleotides read TGTGCCAGCAGTTCGGGACAGGACTACGAGCAGTACTTC.